Below are 21 T cell receptor beta chains sequenced from a single sample in a study of cytomegalovirus exposure and HLA in healthy donors. The assay was immunoSEQ multiplex PCR, and TCRdb's table has in-frame clones only and misses some. The sample records about 110,000 clones, approximately 94% being singletons. Sequenced input: PBMCs. These receptors all stem from a woman under 30 in good health and CMV-seronegative.

The chain carries TRBV13 and TRBJ1-2, with D perhaps matching TRBD1 (6 bases). The germline V gene encodes CDR1 PRHDT and CDR2 FYEKMQ (reference sequence). This CDR3 is built from 15 residues. Trimming took 2 bases from V and 0 from J, leaving 10 bases between them. Here the CDR3 reads CASSLTGPTNYGYTF. Here the CDR3 DNA reads TGTGCCAGCAGCTTAACAGGGCCCACTAACTATGGCTACACCTTC.

V is TRBV7-6 and J is TRBJ1-6; 7 bases are a match to TRBD1. Germline loops: CDR1 SGHVS, CDR2 FNYEAQ. The CDR3 length is 16 residues. J gave up 7 bases and V 5 bases, and 11 bases lay outside the gene matches. CDR3 DNA: TGTGCCAGCAGCCCCCGGCAGGGGGTGGCAAATTCACCCCTCCACTTT. Translation gives CASSPRQGVANSPLHF.

The rearrangement links TRBV18 to TRBJ1-1; D remains ambiguous. CDR1 KGHSH and CDR2 LQKENI come from the germline V gene. CDR3 length: 16 residues. V lost 1 base and J lost 2, with 14 bases in between. The CDR3 nucleotides are TGTGCCAGCTCACCACGAACCCCGACTTTAAACACTGAAGCTTTCTTT. Translation: CASSPRTPTLNTEAFF. Combining the CDR3 with reference TRBV18 and TRBJ1-1 gives the whole variable domain NAGVMQNPRHLVRRRGQEARLRCSPMKGHSHVYWYRQLPEEGLKFMVYLQKENIIDESGMPKERFSAEFPKEGPSILRIQQVVRGDSAAYFCASSPRTPTLNTEAFFGQGTRLTVV.

The rearrangement joins TRBV9 to TRBJ1-1; D may be TRBD1 (6 bases). From germline, CDR1 is SGDLS and CDR2 YYNGEE. Trimming left V 4 bases short and J 2 bases short, with 12 bases between. There are 14 residues in the CDR3. CDR3 DNA sequence: TGTGCCAGCAGCCCAGGGGAGTACAACACTGAAGCTTTCTTT. Translated, it gives CASSPGEYNTEAFF.

The rearrangement joins TRBV11-2 to TRBJ2-1; 9 bases are shared with TRBD2. J was trimmed by 12 bases and V by 3 bases; bases with no gene match: 9. Germline CDR1 SGHAT, CDR2 FQNNGV. This CDR3 has 14 residues. CDR3 sequence (DNA): TGTGCCAGCAGCTTCTCCGGCGGGGGGGCCCTGCAGTTCTTC. Translating gives CASSFSGGGALQFF.

The chain carries TRBV6-5 and TRBJ1-5; D not certain. Trimming shortened V by 3 bases and J by 5 bases, and 8 bases separated the two germline ends. This CDR3 has 13 residues. Germline CDR1 reads MNHEY; CDR2 reads SVGAGI. CDR3 nucleotide sequence: TGTGCCAGCAGTTATTCCTTTGATCAGCCCCAGCATTTT. Its protein product is CASSYSFDQPQHF.

This clone has just a few counts. The chain employs TRBV6-4 and TRBJ2-3, with D possibly TRBD2 on 6 matching bases. V lost 1 base and J lost 1, with 6 bases in between. In germline, CDR1 is MRHNA, CDR2 SNTAGT. This CDR3 region has 14 residues. CDR3 nucleotide sequence: TGTGCCAGCAGTGACTTAGCGGGCACAGATACGCAGTATTTT. Protein product: CASSDLAGTDTQYF.

The CDR3 sequence: CASRLRGTTEAFF. The CDR3 coding sequence is TGCGCCAGCAGACTGCGCGGCACCACTGAAGCTTTCTTT. The chain couples TRBV10-1 to TRBJ1-1, with no clear D. This CDR3 is 13 amino acids long. Germline lookup yields CDR1 WNHNN and CDR2 SYGVQD (reference sequence). V was cut by 6 bases and J by 4 bases, with 12 bases left in between.

The chain combines TRBV6-1 with TRBJ2-7, with 9 nucleotides matching TRBD1. CDR1 and CDR2 from the germline V gene are MNHNS and SASEGT. V was clipped by 2 bases and J by 4 bases; unmatched bases: 15. This CDR3 comprises 18 residues. The DNA of the CDR3 is TGTGCCAGCAGTGAATTTCCCCATGGACAGGGGAGGAGGTACGAGCAGTACTTC. This sequence encodes CASSEFPHGQGRRYEQYF.

The chain combines TRBV5-6 with TRBJ1-4; D possibly corresponds to TRBD1 (5 bases). The CDR3 spans 16 residues. Germline V CDR1 and CDR2: SGHDT, YYEEEE. Trimming removed 0 bases at V and 4 bases at J, with 13 bases between. DNA of the CDR3: TGTGCCAGCAGCTTGGCAGGGAAAGGGTTTAATGAAAAACTGTTTTTT. Encoded protein: CASSLAGKGFNEKLFF.

V is TRBV28 and J is TRBJ1-6, with no clear D. With 6 bases removed from V and 9 bases from J, the gap between germline ends came to 15 bases. The CDR3 has 14 residues. Germline loops: CDR1 MDHEN, CDR2 SYDVKM. CDR3 loop: CASRPTRRGSPLHF. The DNA for the CDR3 is TGTGCCAGCAGACCCACCCGCCGGGGTTCACCCCTCCACTTT.

The chain joins TRBV6-5 to TRBJ2-3; 9 bases fit TRBD2. The germline CDR1 and CDR2 sequences are MNHEY and SVGAGI. The CDR3 spans 15 residues. V trimming: 5 bases; J trimming: 0 bases; junction bases outside the gene matches: 3. The CDR3 loop is CASSRAGGSTDTQYF. CDR3 sequence (DNA): TGTGCCAGCAGTCGTGCGGGGGGGAGCACAGATACGCAGTATTTT.

This clone came up once. The V and J genes are TRBV5-6 and TRBJ2-3; possibly TRBD2 for D (5 bases). The germline gives CDR1 SGHDT, CDR2 YYEEEE. V lost 4 bases and J lost 2, with 17 bases in between. This CDR3 region has 16 residues. The CDR3 spells CASSPQFGVITDTQYF. CDR3 in DNA: TGTGCCAGCAGCCCCCAATTCGGGGTGATCACAGATACGCAGTATTTT.

The chain recombines TRBV11-2 with TRBJ2-2; 9 nucleotides line up with TRBD1. This CDR3 comprises 15 residues. CDR1 and CDR2 (germline): SGHAT, FQNNGV. V lost 5 bases, J lost 5 bases, and 6 bases stayed unmatched. The CDR3 DNA sequence: TGTGCCAGCAGCCCACAGGGGGCTTCGACCGGGGAGCTGTTTTTT. Amino acid sequence: CASSPQGASTGELFF.

The chain uses TRBV6-1 and TRBJ2-5; 7 nucleotides agree with TRBD1. The J call may be wrong; the DNA end is better matched by TRBJ2-7. Germline values: CDR1 MNHNS, CDR2 SASEGT. This CDR3 is built from 16 residues. CDR3 DNA sequence: TGTGCCAGCAGTGACGCGAGATGGGACAGCTCCTACGAGCAGTACTTC. As protein: CASSDARWDSSYEQYF.

As for this clone: At the DNA level, this CDR3 is encoded by other sequences in the same sample as well. V and J are TRBV9 and TRBJ1-1, with 8 positions matching TRBD1. There are 15 residues in the CDR3. Germline V lookup: CDR1 SGDLS, CDR2 YYNGEE. V shed 4 bases, J shed 0 bases, and the junction held 5 bases outside the gene matches. CDR3 residues: CASSPRQGLNTEAFF. The CDR3, as DNA: TGTGCCAGCAGCCCGAGACAGGGGTTGAACACTGAAGCTTTCTTT.

The genes are TRBV7-2 and TRBJ2-1; TRBD2 aligns across 9 bases. The CDR3 length is 15 residues. With 5 bases clipped from V and 5 bases from J, the junction kept 7 bases outside the gene matches. Germline V lookup: CDR1 SGHTA, CDR2 FQGNSA. The CDR3 bases are TGTGCCAGCAGCCTCCTAGCGGGGACAAACAATGAGCAGTTCTTC. It translates to CASSLLAGTNNEQFF.

This sequence joins TRBV5-3 and TRBJ1-2, with D perhaps TRBD1 (5 bases). TRBV5-3 is placed among ORFs of uncertain function. The CDR3 is 16 amino acids. The V gene lost 0 bases and the J gene lost 4 bases, with 16 bases spanning the gap. This CDR3 is CARSLVERGNVYGYTF. The CDR3 nucleotides are TGTGCCAGAAGCTTGGTGGAACGGGGGAATGTCTATGGCTACACCTTC.

The chain has TRBV11-1 and TRBJ1-2; D perhaps matches TRBD1 (6 bases). The CDR3 is made up of 16 amino acids. Germline CDR1 SGHAT, CDR2 FQDESV (reference sequence). Trimming cost V 5 bases and J 0 bases, with 16 bases left between them. CDR3 loop: CASSPRTGPSNYGYTF. The DNA of the CDR3 is TGTGCCAGCAGCCCGAGAACAGGGCCCTCTAACTATGGCTACACCTTC.

This clone was recorded once. The rearrangement links TRBV6-6 to TRBJ1-2, with 7 bases that match TRBD1. Unmatched junction bases numbered 12, after V lost 0 bases and J lost 8 bases. This CDR3 spans 16 amino acids. Per the germline V gene, CDR1 is MNHNY and CDR2 is SVGAGI (reference sequence). Here the CDR3 DNA reads TGTGCCAGCAGTTACTCGGCCGGGGACAGCCCCGGGGGCTACACCTTC. It is translated as CASSYSAGDSPGGYTF.

The chain uses TRBV10-3 and TRBJ2-3; D is perhaps TRBD2 (6 bases). The V gene's germline CDR1 is ENHRY and CDR2 SYGVKD. The V end lost 11 bases, the J end lost 5 bases, and 20 bases lay between the germline ends. The length of the CDR3 is 14 residues. The CDR3 region has the DNA TGTGCCGTATGCCCCGGGCGGGGTGGAGATACGCAGTATTTT. Protein sequence: CAVCPGRGGDTQYF.